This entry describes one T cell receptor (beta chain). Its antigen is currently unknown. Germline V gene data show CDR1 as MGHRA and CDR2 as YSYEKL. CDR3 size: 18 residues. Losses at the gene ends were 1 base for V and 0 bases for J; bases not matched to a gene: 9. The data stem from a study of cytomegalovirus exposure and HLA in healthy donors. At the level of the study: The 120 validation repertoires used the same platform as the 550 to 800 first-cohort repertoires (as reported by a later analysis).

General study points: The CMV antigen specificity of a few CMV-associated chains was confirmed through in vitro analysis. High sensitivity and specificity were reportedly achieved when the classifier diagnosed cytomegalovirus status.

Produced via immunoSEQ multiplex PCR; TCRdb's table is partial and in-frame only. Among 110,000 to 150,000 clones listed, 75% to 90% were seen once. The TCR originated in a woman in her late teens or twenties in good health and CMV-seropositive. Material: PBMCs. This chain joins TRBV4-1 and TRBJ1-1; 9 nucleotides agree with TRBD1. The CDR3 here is CASSQAFDRGRMNTEAFF. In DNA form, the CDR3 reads TGCGCCAGCAGCCAAGCGTTCGACAGGGGGAGGATGAACACTGAAGCTTTCTTT.